This TCR beta chain came from a study of shared clonotypes between healthy human individuals. Data came from immunoSEQ multiplex PCR; TCRdb stores just in-frame clones and leaves some out. The sample lists approximately 1,000,000 clones, about 72% occurring once. The CDR3 runs to 16 residues. Germline values: CDR1 LNHNV, CDR2 YYDKDF (reference sequence). Findings and caveats of the study: The study found about 5% of naive CD4 clonotypes shared across four donors.

Of note for this clone: What it binds is not known. Possible read error: a much larger clone is one base away.

The genes are TRBV15 and TRBJ1-2; D is perhaps TRBD1 (5 bases). This TCR was sampled from a man aged 18 to 30 in good health. Some clones in this sample may be carry-over from other donors' samples. The source material was memory CD4+ T cells from PBMCs. Noted subset: CD45RA-negative fraction. Here the CDR3 DNA reads TGTGCCACCAGCAGAGATTCTTTTTCCAGGGAGCATGGCTACATCTTC. Translation gives CATSRDSFSREHGYIF.